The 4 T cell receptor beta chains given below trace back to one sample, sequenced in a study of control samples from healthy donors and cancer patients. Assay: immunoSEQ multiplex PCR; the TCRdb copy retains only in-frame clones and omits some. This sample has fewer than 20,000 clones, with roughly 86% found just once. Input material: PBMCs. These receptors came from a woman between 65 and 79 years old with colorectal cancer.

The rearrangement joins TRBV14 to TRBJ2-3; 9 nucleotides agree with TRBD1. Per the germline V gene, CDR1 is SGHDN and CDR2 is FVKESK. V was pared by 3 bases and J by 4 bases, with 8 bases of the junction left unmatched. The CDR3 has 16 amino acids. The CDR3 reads CASSQGGTGFADTQYF. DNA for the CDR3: TGTGCCAGCAGCCAGGGCGGGACAGGGTTCGCAGATACGCAGTATTTT.

The CDR3 sequence is CASSQDSGYGYTF. Written as DNA, the CDR3 is TGCGCCAGCAGCCAAGATAGCGGTTATGGCTACACCTTC. The chain employs TRBV4-3 and TRBJ1-2; D gene uncertain. Germline assignment: CDR1 LGHNA and CDR2 YSLEER. V lost 0 bases to trimming and J lost 5 bases, with 7 bases between them. The CDR3 contains 13 residues.

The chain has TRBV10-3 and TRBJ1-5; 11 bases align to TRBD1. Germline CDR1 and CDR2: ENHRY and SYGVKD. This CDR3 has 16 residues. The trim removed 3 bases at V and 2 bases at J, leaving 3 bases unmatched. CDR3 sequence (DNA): TGTGCCATCAGTGATCGGGACAGGGGGGGCAATCAGCCCCAGCATTTT. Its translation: CAISDRDRGGNQPQHF.

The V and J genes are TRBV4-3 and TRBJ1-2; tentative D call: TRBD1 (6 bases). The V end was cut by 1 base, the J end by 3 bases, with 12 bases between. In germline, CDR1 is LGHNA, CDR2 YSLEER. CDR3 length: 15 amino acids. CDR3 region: CASSQGEGVDYGYTF. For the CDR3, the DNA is TGCGCCAGCAGCCAAGGAGAGGGGGTCGACTATGGCTACACCTTC.